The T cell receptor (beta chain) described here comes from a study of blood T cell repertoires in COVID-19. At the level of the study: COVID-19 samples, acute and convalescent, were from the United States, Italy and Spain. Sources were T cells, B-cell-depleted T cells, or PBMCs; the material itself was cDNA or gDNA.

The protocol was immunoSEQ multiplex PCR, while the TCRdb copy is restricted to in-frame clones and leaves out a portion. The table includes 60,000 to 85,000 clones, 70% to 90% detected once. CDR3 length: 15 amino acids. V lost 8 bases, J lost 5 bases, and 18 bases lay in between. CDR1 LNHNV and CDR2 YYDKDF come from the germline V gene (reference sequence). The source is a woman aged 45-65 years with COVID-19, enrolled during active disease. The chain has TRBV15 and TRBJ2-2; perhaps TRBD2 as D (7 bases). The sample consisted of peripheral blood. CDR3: CATGRSGTRTGELFF. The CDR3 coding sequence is TGTGCCACCGGAAGAAGCGGGACAAGGACCGGGGAGCTGTTTTTT.